Described below is a single T cell receptor beta chain sequence and its context. This specimen comes from a study of blood T cell repertoires in COVID-19. Authors' analysis steps: By means of reference gene primer amplification, nucleated cell counts were estimated. Sequencing used immunoSEQ multiplex PCR; TCRdb keeps in-frame clones, though not all of them. From that table come the V and J calls and clone size; the DNA was used to work out D and trimming. The data show 50,000 to 60,000 clones, almost 85% seen once. V was clipped by 6 bases and J by 0 bases; unmatched bases: 9. The CDR3 consists of 16 residues. Germline V gene lookup returns CDR1 LGHDT and CDR2 YNNKEL (reference sequence).

V usage is TRBV3-1 (or the pseudogene TRBV3-2) and J usage is TRBJ2-3; 7 bases line up with TRBD2. The sequenced sample was peripheral blood. The receptor was derived from a human donor in a cohort sampled during active COVID-19. CDR3 sequence reads: CASSKLAASSTDTQYF. In DNA, the CDR3 is TGTGCCAGCAGTAAGCTAGCGGCTTCTAGCACAGATACGCAGTATTTT.